These 25 T cell receptor beta chains were all obtained from the same sample, sequenced in a study of CD4 T cells in relation to SARS-CoV-2 and coronaviruses. Repertoires were generated with immunoSEQ multiplex PCR, while TCRdb's copy carries only in-frame clones and drops some. The data hold 25,000 to 30,000 clones, with about 70% observed a single time. Unexposed donor CD4+ T cells date from 2011-2018, before the COVID-19 pandemic. After ten to eleven days of culture, CD4+ T cells were isolated. No antigen is known for these receptors. The sample was CD4+ T cells from PBMCs, cultured in vitro. These receptors all come from a human donor in good health.

The chain recombines TRBV2 with TRBJ1-4, with a weak D call TRBD1 (5 bases). With 2 bases removed from V and 5 bases from J, the gap between germline ends came to 9 bases. The CDR3 spans 14 residues. The germline CDR1 and CDR2 sequences are SNHLY and FYNNEI. This chain's CDR3 is CASSEQGNNEKLFF. The CDR3 nucleotides are TGTGCCAGCAGTGAACAGGGCAACAATGAAAAACTGTTTTTT.

The chain joins TRBV11-1 to TRBJ1-3; D not resolved. V lost 6 bases to trimming and J lost 3 bases, with 9 bases between them. There are 13 residues in the CDR3. CDR1 and CDR2 (germline): SGHAT, FQDESV (reference sequence). The DNA for the CDR3 is TGTGCCAGCAGGGCCCGAGGTGGAAACACCATATATTTT. Translating it yields CASRARGGNTIYF.

The gene calls are TRBV30 and TRBJ2-5, with D possibly called TRBD1 or TRBD2 (6 bases each). CDR3 length: 13 amino acids. CDR1 is GTSNPN, CDR2 SVGIG, per germline (reference sequence). V lost 0 bases, J lost 5 bases, and 10 bases lay in between. CDR3 sequence reads: CAWSVLGGETQYF. The CDR3 coding sequence is TGTGCCTGGAGTGTCCTAGGGGGGGAGACCCAGTACTTC. Variable domain in full (rest from reference TRBV30 and TRBJ2-5): SQTIHQWPATLVQPVGSPLSLECTVEGTSNPNLYWYRQAAGRGLQLLFYSVGIGQISSEVPQNLSASRPQDRQFILSSKKLLLSDSGFYLCAWSVLGGETQYFGPGTRLLVL.

The rearrangement links TRBV12-3 or TRBV12-4 to TRBJ1-5, with D unresolved. The germline V and J ends were trimmed by 2 bases and 0 bases, with 2 bases remaining between them. This CDR3 has 13 amino acids. This chain's CDR3 is CASSLSSNQPQHF. The CDR3 nucleotides read TGTGCCAGCAGTTTAAGTAGCAATCAGCCCCAGCATTTT.

CDR3 nucleotides: TGTGCCAGTACGGCACTATCCGGCACAGATACGCAGTATTTT. Amino acid sequence: CASTALSGTDTQYF. The chain employs TRBV19 and TRBJ2-3; D ambiguous. The CDR3 is made up of 14 amino acids. Germline loops: CDR1 LNHDA, CDR2 SQIVND (reference sequence). The V and J ends lost 7 bases and 1 base respectively, with 12 bases between them.

V usage is TRBV18 and J usage is TRBJ1-2; tentatively, D is TRBD1 (5 bases). This CDR3 has 13 residues. CDR1 and CDR2 from the germline V gene are KGHSH and LQKENI. V lost 2 bases and J lost 8, with 12 bases in between. CDR3 coding DNA: TGTGCCAGCTCACCAAATGGTGAGGGGGGCTACACCTTC. Its translation is CASSPNGEGGYTF.

The chain carries TRBV19 and TRBJ1-5, with TRBD1 matching over 8 bases. The CDR3 runs 17 residues. The J segment lost 4 bases and the V segment lost 6 bases, leaving 14 bases of the junction unmatched. CDR1 and CDR2 from the germline V gene are LNHDA and SQIVND (reference sequence). The CDR3 DNA sequence: TGTGCCAGTAGGCCCCTTGGGCAGGGGGCGGGAAATCAGCCCCAGCATTTT. Protein product: CASRPLGQGAGNQPQHF.

The CDR3 DNA follows: TGTGCCAGCAGTTACGTTAGGGGGGAGCCCTACAATGAGCAGTTCTTC. Translated: CASSYVRGEPYNEQFF. The chain is built from TRBV6-2 or TRBV6-3 and TRBJ2-1; D possibly matches TRBD1 or TRBD2 (6 bases each). The length of the CDR3 is 16 residues. Germline V lookup: CDR1 MNHEY, CDR2 SVGEGT. Trimming stripped 2 bases from V and 2 bases from J, with 13 bases between.

The J gene is TRBJ1-5, the V gene TRBV5-5, with D possibly being TRBD1 (5 bases). Germline V gene lookup returns CDR1 SGHKS and CDR2 YYEKEE (reference sequence). Trimming left V 4 bases short and J 7 bases short, with 18 bases between. This CDR3 is built from 15 residues. In nucleotides, the CDR3 is TGTGCCAGCAGCGCAGGGAGCCGGGGAGAGCAGCCCCAGCATTTT. Its translation is CASSAGSRGEQPQHF.

The DNA for the CDR3 is TGTGCCAGCTCACCTATCCCGGGACTAGCGGGAGGTGAGCAGTTCTTC. It translates to CASSPIPGLAGGEQFF. V and J are TRBV18 and TRBJ2-1; 15 bases line up with TRBD2. The CDR3 runs to 16 residues. Trimming removed 3 bases from V and 9 bases from J; junction bases left unmatched: 6. Germline lookup yields CDR1 KGHSH and CDR2 LQKENI.

The chain is built from TRBV7-9 and TRBJ2-1, with D tentatively TRBD1 or TRBD2 (5 bases each). The V end was cut by 5 bases, the J end by 5 bases, with 13 bases between. The CDR3 covers 14 residues. CDR1 SEHNR and CDR2 FQNEAQ come from the germline V gene (reference sequence). CDR3 residues: CASSPAGTHNEQFF. Here the CDR3 DNA reads TGTGCCAGCAGCCCGGCCGGGACGCACAATGAGCAGTTCTTC.

This clone has a single count. The gene calls are TRBV3-1 (or the pseudogene TRBV3-2) and TRBJ2-3; D might be TRBD1 (5 bases). Germline assignment: CDR1 LGHDT and CDR2 YNNKEL (reference sequence). The CDR3 covers 14 residues. The ends were cut back, 4 bases at V and 1 base at J, with 9 bases in the middle. The CDR3 loop reads CASSLRAGTDTQYF. CDR3 coding DNA: TGTGCCAGCAGCCTCAGGGCAGGCACAGATACGCAGTATTTT.

This chain links TRBV28 with TRBJ1-5; no reliable D call. In germline, CDR1 is MDHEN, CDR2 SYDVKM. The V and J ends lost 8 bases and 9 bases respectively, with 14 bases between them. The CDR3 sequence is 12 residues long. The CDR3: CASGGGGWPQHF. Written as DNA, the CDR3 is TGTGCCAGCGGCGGCGGAGGGTGGCCCCAGCATTTT.

The chain has TRBV11-2 and TRBJ1-4; 10 nucleotides match TRBD1. J was trimmed by 7 bases and V by 6 bases; bases with no gene match: 17. This CDR3 is built from 18 residues. From germline, CDR1 is SGHAT and CDR2 FQNNGV. CDR3 nucleotide sequence: TGTGCCAGCAGGCAGGGACAGGGGATGAATCCTCGGGGTGAAAAACTGTTTTTT. This encodes CASRQGQGMNPRGEKLFF.

As DNA, the CDR3 is TGTGCCAGTAGTATCTCAGGTCGACTCTCCTACGAGCAGTACTTC. Translating it yields CASSISGRLSYEQYF. V usage is TRBV19 and J usage is TRBJ2-7; no firm D call. V lost 3 bases and J lost 0, with 12 bases in between. CDR3 size: 15 residues. Germline CDR1 and CDR2: LNHDA and SQIVND (reference sequence).

This clone has a handful of counts. The J gene is TRBJ2-1, the V gene TRBV3-1 (or the pseudogene TRBV3-2), with 12 bases identical to TRBD2. V was clipped by 4 bases and J by 0 bases; unmatched bases: 13. Germline CDR1 and CDR2: LGHDT and YNNKEL (reference sequence). The CDR3 runs 20 residues. The CDR3 loop is CASSPPTTSGSHSSYNEQFF. CDR3 in DNA: TGTGCCAGCAGCCCACCAACGACTAGCGGGAGTCACAGCTCCTACAATGAGCAGTTCTTC.

The rearrangement joins TRBV12-5 to TRBJ2-3; perhaps TRBD2 as D (6 bases). The CDR3 has 15 amino acids. The V end lost 6 bases, the J end lost 2 bases, and 15 bases lay between the germline ends. Germline V CDR1 and CDR2: LGHNT, FRNRAP. The CDR3 loop reads CASGTGGTDTDTQYF. CDR3 nucleotide sequence: TGTGCTAGTGGCACCGGAGGGACGGACACAGATACGCAGTATTTT.

J is TRBJ1-4 and V is TRBV5-1; D not certain. Germline CDR1 SGHRS, CDR2 YFSETQ. The ends were cut back, 0 bases at V and 5 bases at J, with 11 bases in the middle. The CDR3 runs to 15 residues. The CDR3 DNA is TGCGCCAGCAGCTTGGTTGCGGGAGGGAATGAAAAACTGTTTTTT. Protein sequence: CASSLVAGGNEKLFF.

This clone was detected once. The rearrangement uses TRBV5-4 and TRBJ2-7, with 7 bases lining up with TRBD1. This CDR3 region has 14 residues. V shed 4 bases, J shed 0 bases, and the junction held 4 bases outside the gene matches. CDR1 is SGHNT, CDR2 YYREEE, per germline (reference sequence). The CDR3 sequence is CASSTTGYSYEQYF. CDR3 coding DNA: TGTGCCAGCAGCACGACAGGGTACTCCTACGAGCAGTACTTC.

The chain carries TRBV12-3 or TRBV12-4 and TRBJ1-2, with 8 bases that match TRBD1. The CDR3 is made up of 13 amino acids. Trimming removed 3 bases from V and 5 bases from J; junction bases left unmatched: 2. CDR3 amino acids: CASSLTGEYGYTF. For the CDR3, the DNA is TGTGCCAGCAGTTTGACAGGGGAGTATGGCTACACCTTC.

V and J are TRBV7-9 and TRBJ2-3; 11 nucleotides agree with TRBD2. The V gene end was trimmed by 5 bases and the J gene end by 6 bases; junction bases not matched to a gene: 7. The germline gives CDR1 SEHNR, CDR2 FQNEAQ (reference sequence). The CDR3 has 15 amino acids. The CDR3 nucleotides are TGTGCCAGCAGCCGTAGCGGGAGGGTTGGGGATACGCAGTATTTT. Its translation: CASSRSGRVGDTQYF. The full variable domain, completed using reference TRBV7-9 and TRBJ2-3, is DTGVSQNPRHKITKRGQNVTFRCDPISEHNRLYWYRQTLGQGPEFLTYFQNEAQLEKSRLLSDRFSAERPKGSFSTLEIQRTEQGDSAMYLCASSRSGRVGDTQYFGPGTRLTVL.

The chain joins TRBV5-5 to TRBJ1-2; a possible D gene is TRBD1 (6 bases). V was cut by 1 base and J by 7 bases, with 14 bases left in between. The germline V gene has CDR1 SGHKS and CDR2 YYEKEE (reference sequence). This CDR3 region has 14 residues. The CDR3 DNA follows: TGTGCCAGCAGCTTGTCCGGGGGCGAGAGTGGCTACACCTTC. Translating it yields CASSLSGGESGYTF.

A word on this clone: The same CDR3 can be traced to other DNA sequences in this sample. The rearrangement joins TRBV9 to TRBJ2-1; possible D gene TRBD2, 6 bases. The CDR3 spans 15 residues. V lost 0 bases and J 1 base, leaving 8 bases between the germline ends. The germline V gene encodes CDR1 SGDLS and CDR2 YYNGEE. CDR3 sequence reads: CASSVGAGSYNEQFF. The CDR3 nucleotides read TGTGCCAGCAGCGTAGGCGCGGGGTCCTACAATGAGCAGTTCTTC.

The sample holds one count of this clone. The chain links TRBV2 to TRBJ2-7; 10 nucleotides match TRBD1. Looked up from germline, CDR1 is SNHLY and CDR2 is FYNNEI. V was pared by 3 bases and J by 3 bases, with 5 bases of the junction left unmatched. This CDR3 has 15 residues. The CDR3 sequence is CASSDDRGRVYEQYF. As DNA, the CDR3 is TGTGCCAGCAGTGACGACAGGGGGCGCGTCTACGAGCAGTACTTC.

This clone appeared a few times. The chain employs TRBV18 and TRBJ1-5; a possible D gene is TRBD1 (5 bases). The CDR3 is 14 amino acids. V was shortened by 4 bases and J by 2 bases, with 9 bases between the two germline ends. From germline, CDR1 is KGHSH and CDR2 LQKENI. CDR3 loop: CASSQRDGNQPQHF. CDR3 DNA: TGTGCCAGCTCACAGAGGGACGGCAATCAGCCCCAGCATTTT.